The next 23 T cell receptor beta chains were all read from a single sample in a study of T cells in Graves' hyperthyroidism and ophthalmopathy. Regions amplified from RNA transcripts were the TCR beta CDR3 regions. HTBI primers drove first-round RT-PCR of the TCR CDR3. Each CDR3 protein gets one entry after TCRdb re-called the multiplex PCR reads with MiXCR. The sample yields about 250,000 distinct CDR3 sequences, roughly 15% seen once. Material for sequencing was blood. Receptor source: a woman between 45 and 65 years old with Graves' hyperthyroidism that later progressed to Graves' ophthalmopathy.

At least ten counts were recorded for this clonotype. A junction end diverges from the germline sequence, so it may reflect a read error. The V call is TRBV11-2, the J call TRBJ2-3; a possible D gene is TRBD1 (5 bases). This CDR3 region has 14 residues. The germline gives CDR1 SGHAT, CDR2 FQNNGV. CDR3 in DNA: TGTGCCAGCAGTTTAGGGGCCAGCACAGATACGCAGTATTTT. It specifies CASSLGASTDTQYF. Supplemented by reference TRBV11-2 and TRBJ2-3, the full variable domain reads EAGVAQSPRYKIIEKRQSVAFWCNPISGHATLYWYQQILGQGPKLLIQFQNNGVVDDSQLPKDRFSAERLKGVDSTLKIQPAKLEDSAVYLCASSLGASTDTQYFGPGTRLTVL.

This clonotype was seen repeatedly, ten times or more. The rearrangement joins TRBV20-1 to TRBJ1-2; D call uncertain. V was pared by 4 bases and J by 7 bases, with 10 bases between. CDR1 DFQATT and CDR2 SNEGSKA come from the germline V gene (reference sequence). This CDR3 is built from 11 residues. Here the CDR3 reads CSATDVAGYTF. The CDR3 DNA reads TGCAGTGCTACGGATGTCGCTGGCTACACCTTC.

This clonotype was seen only a few times. The V and J genes are TRBV19 and TRBJ2-4; 9 bases agree with TRBD1. CDR1 is LNHDA, CDR2 SQIVND, per germline (reference sequence). J lost 6 bases, V lost 5 bases, and 8 bases had no gene match. The CDR3 contains 15 residues. The CDR3 coding sequence is TGTGCCAGTAGTGCGACAGGGGGGGGTGGAAACATTCAGTACTTC. Residues: CASSATGGGGNIQYF.

This clonotype occurred many times. The CDR3 here is CASSPRGSRIGYEQYF. The CDR3 nucleotides are TGTGCCAGCTCACCACGTGGGAGCCGGATAGGCTACGAGCAGTACTTC. The chain uses TRBV18 and TRBJ2-7, with a possible D match to TRBD2 (5 bases). The germline V and J ends were trimmed by 1 base and 3 bases, with 16 bases remaining between them. The CDR3 is 16 residues long. From germline, CDR1 is KGHSH and CDR2 LQKENI.

Remarks on this clonotype: It may be a read error: a sequence one base away is much more abundant. The rearrangement links TRBV11-2 to TRBJ1-5, with TRBD1 as a possible D gene (5 bases). The CDR3 has 15 amino acids. The germline CDR1 and CDR2 sequences are SGHAT and FQNNGV. The CDR3 sequence: CTSSHQPGSAQPQHF. Here the CDR3 DNA reads TGTACCAGCAGCCATCAGCCAGGGTCGGCTCAGCCCCAGCATTTT.

This clonotype came up a few times. J is TRBJ1-2 and V is TRBV5-1; D might be TRBD1 (6 bases). The CDR3 spans 14 residues. Germline V gives CDR1 SGHRS, CDR2 YFSETQ. With 3 bases removed from V and 4 bases from J, the gap between germline ends came to 13 bases. CDR3 nucleotides: TGCGCCAGCAGCTCCCGGACAGACTCCTATGGCTACACCTTC. Translation: CASSSRTDSYGYTF.

The table lists this clonotype with many counts. The rearrangement joins TRBV5-1 to TRBJ2-1; a weak D match, TRBD1 (6 bases). This CDR3 has 17 residues. The germline V gene has CDR1 SGHRS and CDR2 YFSETQ. The V and J ends lost 0 bases and 1 base respectively, with 14 bases between them. CDR3 loop: CASSLGPSRGSYNEQFF. CDR3 sequence (DNA): TGCGCCAGCAGCTTGGGACCAAGCAGGGGTTCCTACAATGAGCAGTTCTTC.

The chain is built from TRBV6-4 and TRBJ2-3; a possible D gene is TRBD1 (6 bases). The CDR3 spans 14 residues. Trimming took 7 bases from V and 4 from J, leaving 15 bases between them. CDR1 MRHNA and CDR2 SNTAGT come from the germline V gene. CDR3 sequence (DNA): TGTGCCAGCATGAGGGGGAGAGGGGCAGATACGCAGTATTTT. Its protein is CASMRGRGADTQYF.

This clonotype has a count of ten or more. The genes are TRBV29-1 and TRBJ2-7; D call uncertain. The CDR3 is made up of 13 amino acids. Per the germline V gene, CDR1 is SQVTM and CDR2 is ANQGSEA. V was clipped by 3 bases and J by 1 base, with 10 bases between them. The CDR3 region has the DNA TGCAGCGTTGATCAGAACGGGTCCTACGAGCAGTACTTC. It encodes CSVDQNGSYEQYF.

Many counts were recorded for this clonotype. One end of the junction does not line up with germline, which may come from a read error. The rearrangement joins TRBV7-7 to TRBJ2-1; D uncertain. Per the germline V gene, CDR1 is SSHAT and CDR2 is FNYEAQ (reference sequence). The CDR3 runs to 13 residues. The CDR3 region is CASSRDSYNEQFF. CDR3 in DNA: TGTGCTAGCAGCCGAGACTCATACAATGAGCAGTTCTTC.

This clonotype was seen more than once but under ten times. The V call is TRBV28, the J call TRBJ2-6; D is ambiguous. V lost 6 bases and J 1 base, leaving 10 bases between the germline ends. The CDR3 is 15 residues long. Germline V CDR1 and CDR2: MDHEN, SYDVKM. The CDR3 protein is CASRGGVSGANVLTF. The CDR3 nucleotides are TGTGCCAGCAGGGGTGGGGTATCTGGGGCCAACGTCCTGACTTTC. The full variable domain, its missing parts supplied by reference TRBV28 and TRBJ2-6, is DVKVTQSSRYLVKRTGEKVFLECVQDMDHENMFWYRQDPGLGLRLIYFSYDVKMKEKGDIPEGYSVSREKKERFSLILESASTNQTSMYLCASRGGVSGANVLTFGAGSRLTVL.

As for this clonotype: This could be a read error, since a much larger clone is one nucleotide away. The V gene is TRBV7-2, the J gene TRBJ2-3; D not certain. The CDR3 extends over 14 amino acids. From germline, CDR1 is SGHTA and CDR2 FQGNSA. In nucleotides, the CDR3 is TGTGCCGGCAGCTTAAGAGATTATCTAATAACGCAGTATTTT. Residues: CAGSLRDYLITQYF.

There are many counts of this clonotype. The rearrangement joins TRBV6-1 to TRBJ2-1; 7 bases match TRBD2. Losses at the gene ends were 6 bases for V and 1 base for J; bases not matched to a gene: 6. CDR1 is MNHNS, CDR2 SASEGT, per germline. This CDR3 spans 15 amino acids. The CDR3 DNA is TGTGCCAGCAGACCCGCTAGCGGTTCCTACAATGAGCAGTTCTTC. This gives the protein CASRPASGSYNEQFF.

This clonotype was found many times. The chain carries TRBV6-1 and TRBJ2-3; D unclear. The CDR3 consists of 15 residues. Trimming took off 7 bases at V and 6 bases at J, with 20 bases between the two ends. Germline V lookup: CDR1 MNHNS, CDR2 SASEGT. CDR3 loop: CASKVPDGIGDTQYF. CDR3 coding DNA: TGTGCCAGCAAGGTCCCGGATGGGATAGGGGATACGCAGTATTTT.

This clonotype was seen many times. This sequence joins TRBV6-2 or TRBV6-3 and TRBJ2-1, with D uncertain. Between the trimmed V and J ends, which lost 0 bases and 12 bases, there was a span of 6 bases. CDR1 MNHEY and CDR2 SVGEGT come from the germline V gene. This CDR3 has 11 residues. CDR3 in amino acids: CASSYSRRQFF. The DNA of the CDR3 is TGTGCCAGCAGTTACTCGAGGAGGCAGTTCTTC.

The J gene is TRBJ2-1, the V gene TRBV30; TRBD2 aligns across 7 bases. Trimming cost V 5 bases and J 7 bases; bases outside gene matches: 8. CDR1 is GTSNPN and CDR2 is SVGIG in the germline V gene (reference sequence). This CDR3 is built from 13 residues. The CDR3 DNA reads TGTGCCTGGGGGACTACTTTTTGGAATGAGCAGTTCTTC. Its translation is CAWGTTFWNEQFF.

The chain recombines TRBV20-1 with TRBJ1-2; TRBD1 aligns across 9 bases. Germline-derived CDR1 and CDR2 are DFQATT and SNEGSKA (reference sequence). The CDR3 covers 11 residues. V was clipped by 4 bases and J by 14 bases; unmatched bases: 8. CDR3 sequence (DNA): TGCAGTGCTACGGACAGGGGAGCTGAAACCTTC. Protein sequence: CSATDRGAETF.

This clonotype was recorded many times. The chain recombines TRBV20-1 with TRBJ2-7; no reliable D call. The CDR3 runs 14 residues. The V gene lost 3 bases and the J gene lost 3 bases, with 15 bases spanning the gap. Germline V CDR1 and CDR2: DFQATT, SNEGSKA (reference sequence). CDR3 sequence (DNA): TGCAGTGCTAGGAGACCTATCCAAATCTACGAGCAGTACTTC. Its translation: CSARRPIQIYEQYF.

This clonotype was detected a few times. A much larger clone is a single base away; this may be a read error. The chain is built from TRBV5-1 and TRBJ2-3; D call uncertain. Germline-derived CDR1 and CDR2 are SGHRS and YFSETQ. Between the trimmed V and J ends, which lost 4 bases and 4 bases, there was a span of 13 bases. This CDR3 region has 14 residues. The DNA of the CDR3 is TGCGCCAGCAGCAACGGTCTGTGGCCAGATACGCAGTATTTT. Encoded protein: CASSNGLWPDTQYF.

This clonotype came up many times. The V call is TRBV20-1, the J call TRBJ1-2; D is perhaps TRBD1 (5 bases). The V end was cut by 8 bases, the J end by 9 bases, with 22 bases between. CDR1 and CDR2 from the germline V gene are DFQATT and SNEGSKA (reference sequence). The CDR3 totals 13 residues. CDR3 protein: CSPTRGEIQSYTF. Written as DNA, the CDR3 is TGCAGTCCAACCCGAGGGGAGATTCAGAGCTACACCTTC.

This clonotype was observed a handful of times. This chain connects TRBV3-1 to TRBJ2-3, with TRBD2 matching 14 bases. The CDR3 extends over 19 amino acids. Looked up from germline, CDR1 is LGHDT and CDR2 is YNNKEL (reference sequence). V gave up 0 bases and J gave up 4 bases; unmatched junction bases: 9. This CDR3 is CASSQEGLAGVKVADTQYF. The CDR3 DNA reads as TGTGCCAGCAGCCAAGAGGGACTAGCGGGAGTGAAAGTCGCAGATACGCAGTATTTT.

The chain has TRBV30 and TRBJ2-6; D not resolved. Germline values: CDR1 GTSNPN, CDR2 SVGIG (reference sequence). This CDR3 comprises 13 residues. V was clipped by 1 base and J by 6 bases, with 7 bases between them. CDR3 sequence (DNA): TGTGCCTGGAGTGCCCATGTGGCCAACGTCCTGACTTTC. It specifies CAWSAHVANVLTF.

This clonotype was observed many times. The genes are TRBV20-1 and TRBJ2-3; 7 nucleotides match TRBD2. V gave up 2 bases and J gave up 6 bases; unmatched junction bases: 11. The CDR3 is 15 amino acids. CDR1 DFQATT and CDR2 SNEGSKA come from the germline V gene (reference sequence). The CDR3 DNA sequence: TGCAGTGCTAGATCGGGGGGTCGCTACTTGGATACGCAGTATTTT. This encodes CSARSGGRYLDTQYF.